What follows describes a single T cell receptor (beta chain). As handled by the study authors: Amplification of reference gene primers provided the estimated nucleated cell counts. Data came from immunoSEQ multiplex PCR; TCRdb stores just in-frame clones and leaves some out. The D gene and trimming were derived from the DNA, and the V and J assignments and clone size from that table. The table shows around 52,000 clones, with about 80% occurring only once. This sample stems from a study of blood T cell repertoires in COVID-19. Overall study context: Acute-phase and convalescent COVID-19 samples originated in the United States, Italy and Spain. Nucleic acid was either cDNA or gDNA, and it came from T cells, B-cell-depleted T cells, or PBMCs.

Germline V gene sequence: CDR1 SNHLY, CDR2 FYNNEI. The CDR3 totals 16 residues. V lost 2 bases and J lost 6; bases outside the gene matches: 12. The chain couples TRBV2 to TRBJ1-2; 7 bases are shared with TRBD1. The sequenced material came from peripheral blood. The clonotype originates from a woman aged 55 to 70 with acute or convalescent COVID-19. DNA for the CDR3: TGTGCCAGCAGTGAAAGTTTGACAGGGAGGACGGATGGCTACACCTTC. Translating gives CASSESLTGRTDGYTF.